The 22 T cell receptor beta chains below were found in one sample sequenced in a study of cytomegalovirus exposure and HLA in healthy donors. The protocol was immunoSEQ multiplex PCR, while the TCRdb copy is restricted to in-frame clones and leaves out a portion. This table holds some 130,000 clones, 85% to 90% found once. Sequenced: PBMCs. The receptors were sampled from a young woman in good health and CMV-seropositive.

The rearrangement joins TRBV5-5 to TRBJ1-6; D may be TRBD1 (6 bases). The germline V and J ends were trimmed by 3 bases and 8 bases, with 12 bases remaining between them. CDR3 length equals 14 residues. Germline values: CDR1 SGHKS, CDR2 YYEKEE (reference sequence). CDR3 in DNA: TGTGCCAGCAGCTGGGTGACAGGAGATTCACCCCTCCACTTT. This gives the protein CASSWVTGDSPLHF.

This chain links TRBV19 with TRBJ2-2; D is possibly TRBD1 (6 bases). From germline, CDR1 is LNHDA and CDR2 SQIVND (reference sequence). The CDR3 extends over 15 amino acids. V lost 9 bases, J lost 1 base, and 15 bases lay in between. This CDR3 is CASQPTGQNTGELFF. In nucleotides, the CDR3 is TGTGCCAGCCAACCGACGGGACAGAACACCGGGGAGCTGTTTTTT. Drawing the rest from reference TRBV19 and TRBJ2-2, the complete variable domain is DGGITQSPKYLFRKEGQNVTLSCEQNLNHDAMYWYRQDPGQGLRLIYYSQIVNDFQKGDIAEGYSVSREKKESFPLTVTSAQKNPTAFYLCASQPTGQNTGELFFGEGSRLTVL.

The gene calls are TRBV4-1 and TRBJ1-1; TRBD1 matches at 9 bases. The CDR3 covers 15 residues. V shed 2 bases, J shed 1 base, and the junction held 2 bases outside the gene matches. Looked up from germline, CDR1 is MGHRA and CDR2 is YSYEKL. CDR3 DNA: TGCGCCAGCAGCCAATTGACAGGGGGGAACACTGAAGCTTTCTTT. This sequence encodes CASSQLTGGNTEAFF.

The rearrangement joins TRBV25-1 to TRBJ2-2; 9 bases match TRBD1. The CDR3 is made up of 17 amino acids. Germline V lookup: CDR1 MGHDK, CDR2 SYGVNS. Unmatched junction bases numbered 13, after V lost 5 bases and J lost 6 bases. The CDR3 sequence is CASSPYPGQGKPGELFF. The CDR3, as DNA: TGTGCCAGCAGTCCCTACCCAGGACAGGGGAAGCCCGGGGAGCTGTTTTTT.

The chain has TRBV5-1 and TRBJ2-5; D possibly corresponds to TRBD1 (5 bases). Germline V lookup: CDR1 SGHRS, CDR2 YFSETQ. Trimming shortened V by 0 bases and J by 2 bases, and 14 bases separated the two germline ends. The CDR3 covers 16 residues. Here the CDR3 reads CASSLGPAGMQETQYF. DNA for the CDR3: TGCGCCAGCAGCTTGGGACCGGCAGGGATGCAAGAGACCCAGTACTTC.

V usage is TRBV7-6 and J usage is TRBJ1-2; TRBD1 agrees at 9 bases. Trimming at V came to 5 bases and at J to 5 bases, leaving 6 bases not matched to a gene. The CDR3 runs to 14 residues. Germline V CDR1 and CDR2: SGHVS, FNYEAQ. The CDR3 protein is CASSPRTGEYGYTF. DNA of the CDR3: TGTGCCAGCAGCCCAAGGACAGGGGAGTATGGCTACACCTTC.

The chain uses TRBV18 and TRBJ1-4; D not certain. The CDR3 totals 17 residues. Germline CDR1 is KGHSH and CDR2 is LQKENI. V lost 3 bases and J 0 bases, leaving 14 bases between the germline ends. CDR3 residues: CASSPSTMRSTNEKLFF. The CDR3, as DNA: TGTGCCAGCTCACCTTCGACCATGAGGTCAACTAATGAAAAACTGTTTTTT.

The chain has TRBV29-1 and TRBJ2-3; 8 bases match TRBD2. CDR3 length: 13 amino acids. The junction had 2 bases not matched to a gene; V was cut back by 4 bases and J by 2 bases. CDR1 is SQVTM and CDR2 is ANQGSEA in the germline V gene. The CDR3 region is CSVAREDTDTQYF. DNA of the CDR3: TGCAGCGTTGCGCGGGAGGACACAGATACGCAGTATTTT.

There are many counts of this clone. This chain links TRBV6-4 with TRBJ2-3; TRBD2 agrees at 8 bases. Trimming cost V 3 bases and J 5 bases; bases outside gene matches: 4. CDR3 size: 14 residues. The V gene's germline CDR1 is MRHNA and CDR2 SNTAGT. The CDR3 nucleotides are TGTGCCAGCAGTGAGGGGCTAGCGGGAGATACGCAGTATTTT. Protein product: CASSEGLAGDTQYF.

The chain recombines TRBV28 with TRBJ2-5, with D possibly being TRBD2 (5 bases). This CDR3 comprises 14 residues. The ends were cut back, 5 bases at V and 7 bases at J, with 17 bases in the middle. CDR1 is MDHEN, CDR2 SYDVKM, per germline. CDR3 coding DNA: TGTGCCAGCAGTGAAGGAGGAAAGATTGCGACCCAGTACTTC. Translated, it gives CASSEGGKIATQYF. Variable domain in full (rest from reference TRBV28 and TRBJ2-5): DVKVTQSSRYLVKRTGEKVFLECVQDMDHENMFWYRQDPGLGLRLIYFSYDVKMKEKGDIPEGYSVSREKKERFSLILESASTNQTSMYLCASSEGGKIATQYFGPGTRLLVL.

The rearrangement joins TRBV19 to TRBJ2-5, with TRBD2 as a possible D gene (6 bases). Germline V CDR1 and CDR2: LNHDA, SQIVND (reference sequence). Trimming took off 5 bases at V and 5 bases at J, with 18 bases between the two ends. This CDR3 comprises 15 residues. The CDR3 reads CASSGSGAGEETQYF. The CDR3 DNA follows: TGTGCCAGTAGTGGGTCGGGAGCGGGTGAGGAGACCCAGTACTTC.

The rearrangement uses TRBV6-1 and TRBJ2-3; 13 bases line up with TRBD2. Germline V lookup: CDR1 MNHNS, CDR2 SASEGT. J was trimmed by 2 bases and V by 10 bases; bases with no gene match: 6. This CDR3 is built from 15 residues. The CDR3 loop is CATRLAGGSTDTQYF. The CDR3 DNA sequence: TGTGCCACACGACTAGCGGGAGGATCCACAGATACGCAGTATTTT.

V usage is TRBV6-1 and J usage is TRBJ1-5; TRBD1 matches 7 bases. Germline CDR1 MNHNS, CDR2 SASEGT. The CDR3 has 15 residues. V dropped 1 base and J dropped 4; count of bases not matched to a gene: 4. CDR3 sequence reads: CASSEEQGWNQPQHF. The CDR3 DNA reads TGTGCCAGCAGTGAAGAACAGGGGTGGAATCAGCCCCAGCATTTT.

V gene TRBV28 combines with J gene TRBJ2-1; TRBD2 matches at 12 bases. Germline V CDR1 and CDR2: MDHEN, SYDVKM. Trimming took 2 bases from V and 5 from J; bases not matched to a gene: 1. This CDR3 contains 15 residues. For the CDR3, the DNA is TGTGCCAGCAGTTTAGGGACTAGCGGGCACAATGAGCAGTTCTTC. Protein product: CASSLGTSGHNEQFF.

The V and J genes are TRBV6-5 and TRBJ2-7, with a possible D match to TRBD1 (5 bases). Trimming took 2 bases from V and 2 from J, leaving 13 bases between them. The CDR3 contains 15 residues. CDR1 MNHEY and CDR2 SVGAGI come from the germline V gene. CDR3: CASSYNADRPYEQYF. The CDR3 DNA is TGTGCCAGCAGTTACAACGCTGACAGACCCTACGAGCAGTACTTC.

This chain uses TRBV30 with TRBJ1-5, with D possibly being TRBD1 (6 bases). The CDR3 runs to 14 residues. Germline V gene lookup returns CDR1 GTSNPN and CDR2 SVGIG (reference sequence). The V gene lost 3 bases and the J gene lost 5 bases, with 14 bases spanning the gap. Here the CDR3 DNA reads TGTGCCTGGAGGGGGGGGCAGTGGCATCAGCCCCAGCATTTT. This encodes CAWRGGQWHQPQHF.

This chain uses TRBV11-2 with TRBJ2-1, with a weak D call TRBD2 (6 bases). Germline assignment: CDR1 SGHAT and CDR2 FQNNGV. This CDR3 region has 16 residues. V was trimmed by 4 bases and J by 3 bases, leaving 16 bases between them. CDR3: CASSWVMDYDYNEQFF. In DNA form, the CDR3 reads TGTGCCAGCAGCTGGGTCATGGACTATGACTACAATGAGCAGTTCTTC.

The chain recombines TRBV30 with TRBJ1-2; TRBD1 matches 9 bases. Germline V gene data show CDR1 as GTSNPN and CDR2 as SVGIG (reference sequence). This CDR3 has 12 amino acids. V shed 5 bases, J shed 9 bases, and the junction held 7 bases outside the gene matches. The CDR3 region is CAWVPGQGSYTF. In nucleotides, the CDR3 is TGTGCCTGGGTCCCGGGACAGGGTAGCTACACCTTC.

The chain couples TRBV9 to TRBJ1-1; D is unclear. Trimming removed 4 bases from V and 5 bases from J, with 15 bases in between. Germline V CDR1 and CDR2: SGDLS, YYNGEE. The CDR3 extends over 14 amino acids. CDR3 bases: TGTGCCAGCAGCCAGACTCACGGAGGGACTGAAGCTTTCTTT. This sequence encodes CASSQTHGGTEAFF. Variable domain in full (rest from reference TRBV9 and TRBJ1-1): DSGVTQTPKHLITATGQRVTLRCSPRSGDLSVYWYQQSLDQGLQFLIQYYNGEERAKGNILERFSAQQFPDLHSELNLSSLELGDSALYFCASSQTHGGTEAFFGQGTRLTVV.

The chain is built from TRBV11-2 and TRBJ2-6; 7 positions agree with TRBD1. CDR3 length equals 17 residues. The germline gives CDR1 SGHAT, CDR2 FQNNGV. The junction had 3 bases not matched to a gene; V was cut back by 1 base and J by 0 bases. CDR3 DNA: TGTGCCAGCAGCTTAGGGGGGACAGTCTCTGGGGCCAACGTCCTGACTTTC. The encoded protein is CASSLGGTVSGANVLTF.

V and J are TRBV2 and TRBJ2-5, with 8 bases identical to TRBD1. Per the germline V gene, CDR1 is SNHLY and CDR2 is FYNNEI. V lost 8 bases, J lost 0 bases, and 11 bases stayed unmatched. The CDR3 has 16 amino acids. CDR3 amino acids: CASRPGDRSYQETQYF. In DNA, the CDR3 is TGTGCCAGCCGACCAGGGGACAGGAGCTACCAAGAGACCCAGTACTTC.

The chain is built from TRBV7-9 and TRBJ2-3; D is unclear. V dropped 3 bases and J dropped 1 base, with 2 bases sitting between them. Germline V CDR1 and CDR2: SEHNR, FQNEAQ (reference sequence). The CDR3 runs to 12 residues. The CDR3 loop is CASSFGTDTQYF. For the CDR3, the DNA is TGTGCCAGCAGCTTCGGCACAGATACGCAGTATTTT.